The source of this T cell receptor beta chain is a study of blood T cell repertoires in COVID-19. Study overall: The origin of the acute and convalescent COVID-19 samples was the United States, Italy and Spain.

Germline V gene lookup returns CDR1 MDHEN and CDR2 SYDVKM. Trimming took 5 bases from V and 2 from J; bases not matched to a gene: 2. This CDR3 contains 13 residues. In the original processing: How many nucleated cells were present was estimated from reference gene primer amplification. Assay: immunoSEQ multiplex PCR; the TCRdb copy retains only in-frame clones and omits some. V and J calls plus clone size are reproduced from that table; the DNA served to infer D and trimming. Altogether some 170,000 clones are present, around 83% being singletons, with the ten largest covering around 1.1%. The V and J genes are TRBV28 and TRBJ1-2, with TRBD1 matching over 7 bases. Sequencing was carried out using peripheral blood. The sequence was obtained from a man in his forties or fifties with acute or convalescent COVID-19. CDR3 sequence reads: CASSPQGNYGYTF. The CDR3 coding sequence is TGTGCCAGCAGTCCACAGGGGAACTATGGCTACACCTTC.